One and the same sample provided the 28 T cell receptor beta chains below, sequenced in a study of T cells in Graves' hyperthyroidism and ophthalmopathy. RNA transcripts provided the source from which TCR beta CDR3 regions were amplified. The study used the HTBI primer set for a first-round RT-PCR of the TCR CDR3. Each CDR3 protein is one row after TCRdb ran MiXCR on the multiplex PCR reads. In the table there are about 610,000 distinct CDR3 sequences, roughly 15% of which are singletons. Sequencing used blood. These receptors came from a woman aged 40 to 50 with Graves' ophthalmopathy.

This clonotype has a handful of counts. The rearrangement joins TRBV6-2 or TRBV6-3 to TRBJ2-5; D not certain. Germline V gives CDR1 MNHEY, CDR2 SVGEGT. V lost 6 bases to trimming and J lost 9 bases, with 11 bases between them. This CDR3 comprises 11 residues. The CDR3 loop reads CASSHGRAQYF. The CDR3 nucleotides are TGTGCCAGCAGCCACGGTCGGGCCCAGTACTTC.

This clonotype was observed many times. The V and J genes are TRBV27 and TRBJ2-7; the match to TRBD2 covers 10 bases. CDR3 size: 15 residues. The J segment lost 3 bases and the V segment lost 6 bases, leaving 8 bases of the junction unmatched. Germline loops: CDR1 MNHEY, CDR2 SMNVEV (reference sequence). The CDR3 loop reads CASSPQGLAVYEQYF. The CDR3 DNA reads TGTGCCAGCAGCCCACAAGGACTAGCGGTCTACGAGCAGTACTTC.

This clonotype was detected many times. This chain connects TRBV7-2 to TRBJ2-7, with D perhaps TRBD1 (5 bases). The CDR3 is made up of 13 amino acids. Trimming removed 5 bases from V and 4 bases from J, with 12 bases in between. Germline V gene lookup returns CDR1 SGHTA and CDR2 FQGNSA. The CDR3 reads CASSRRQTYEQYF. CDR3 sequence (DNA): TGTGCCAGCAGCCGAAGACAGACTTACGAGCAGTACTTC. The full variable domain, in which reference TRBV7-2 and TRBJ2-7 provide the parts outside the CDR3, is GAGVSQSPSNKVTEKGKDVELRCDPISGHTALYWYRQSLGQGLEFLIYFQGNSAPDKSGLPSDRFSAERTGGSVSTLTIQRTQQEDSAVYLCASSRRQTYEQYFGPGTRLTVT.

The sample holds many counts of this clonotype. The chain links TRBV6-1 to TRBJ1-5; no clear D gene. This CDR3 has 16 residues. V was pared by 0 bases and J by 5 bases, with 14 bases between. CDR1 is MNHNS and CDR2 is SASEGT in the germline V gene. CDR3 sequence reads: CASSEARSTRDQPQHF. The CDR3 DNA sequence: TGTGCCAGCAGTGAAGCGCGTTCTACACGAGATCAGCCCCAGCATTTT.

The CDR3 bases are TGTGCCAGCAGTTTAGCCCAAGGGGGTTTTGAAGCTTTCTTT. Protein: CASSLAQGGFEAFF. The V and J genes are TRBV12-3 or TRBV12-4 and TRBJ1-1, with a weak D call TRBD1 (6 bases). V was pared by 0 bases and J by 7 bases, with 12 bases between. The CDR3 sequence is 14 residues long.

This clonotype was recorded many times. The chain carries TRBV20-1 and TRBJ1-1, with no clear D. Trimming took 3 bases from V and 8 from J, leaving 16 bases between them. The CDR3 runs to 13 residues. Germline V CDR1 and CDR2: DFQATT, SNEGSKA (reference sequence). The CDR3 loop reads CSARPQSALEAFF. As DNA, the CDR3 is TGCAGTGCTAGGCCCCAGAGCGCCCTCGAAGCTTTCTTT.

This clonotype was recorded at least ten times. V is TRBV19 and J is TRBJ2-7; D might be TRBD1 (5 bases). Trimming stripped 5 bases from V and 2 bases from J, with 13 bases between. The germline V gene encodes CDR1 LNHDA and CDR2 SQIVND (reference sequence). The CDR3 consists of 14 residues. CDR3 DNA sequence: TGTGCCAGTAGTTTTAACAGGCACCCCTACGAGCAGTACTTC. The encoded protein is CASSFNRHPYEQYF. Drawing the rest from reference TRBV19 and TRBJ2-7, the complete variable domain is DGGITQSPKYLFRKEGQNVTLSCEQNLNHDAMYWYRQDPGQGLRLIYYSQIVNDFQKGDIAEGYSVSREKKESFPLTVTSAQKNPTAFYLCASSFNRHPYEQYFGPGTRLTVT.

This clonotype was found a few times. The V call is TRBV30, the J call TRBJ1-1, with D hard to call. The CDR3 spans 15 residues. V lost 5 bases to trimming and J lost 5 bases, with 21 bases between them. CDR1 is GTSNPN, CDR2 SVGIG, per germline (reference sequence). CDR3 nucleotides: TGTGCCTGGGCCGACCAGACACTCGCCGGGACTGAAGCTTTCTTT. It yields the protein CAWADQTLAGTEAFF.

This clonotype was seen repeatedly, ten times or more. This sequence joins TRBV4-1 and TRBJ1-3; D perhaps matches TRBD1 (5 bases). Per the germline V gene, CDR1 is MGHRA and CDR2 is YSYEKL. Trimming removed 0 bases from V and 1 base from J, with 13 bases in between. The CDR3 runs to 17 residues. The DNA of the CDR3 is TGCGCCAGCAGCCAAGATTCTACGGGGCTTTCTGGAAACACCATATATTTT. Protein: CASSQDSTGLSGNTIYF.

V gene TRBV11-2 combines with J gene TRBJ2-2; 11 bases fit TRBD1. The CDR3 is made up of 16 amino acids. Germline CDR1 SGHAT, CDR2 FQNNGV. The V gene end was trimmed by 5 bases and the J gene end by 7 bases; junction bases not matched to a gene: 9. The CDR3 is CASSPTRTGGFGELFF. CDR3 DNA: TGTGCCAGCAGCCCTACGCGGACAGGGGGCTTCGGGGAGCTGTTTTTT.

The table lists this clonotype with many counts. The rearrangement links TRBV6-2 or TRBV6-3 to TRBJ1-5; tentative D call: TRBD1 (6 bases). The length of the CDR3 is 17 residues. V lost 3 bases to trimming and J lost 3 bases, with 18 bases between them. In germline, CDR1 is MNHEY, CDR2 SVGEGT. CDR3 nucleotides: TGTGCCAGCAGTTATGTTCCTACAGGGCATCACAATCAGCCCCAGCATTTT. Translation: CASSYVPTGHHNQPQHF.

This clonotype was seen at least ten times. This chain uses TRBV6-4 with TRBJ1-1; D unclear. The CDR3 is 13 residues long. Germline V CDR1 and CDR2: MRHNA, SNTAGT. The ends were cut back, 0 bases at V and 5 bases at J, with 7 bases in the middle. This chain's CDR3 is CASSDSMGTEAFF. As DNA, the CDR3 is TGTGCCAGCAGTGACTCAATGGGGACTGAAGCTTTCTTT.

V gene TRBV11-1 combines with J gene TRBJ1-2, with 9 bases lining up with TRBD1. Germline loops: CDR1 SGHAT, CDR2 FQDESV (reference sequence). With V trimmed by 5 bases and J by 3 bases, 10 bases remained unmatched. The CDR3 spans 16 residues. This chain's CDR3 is CASSLYGTGNDYGYTF. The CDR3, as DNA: TGTGCCAGCAGCCTGTACGGGACAGGGAACGACTATGGCTACACCTTC.

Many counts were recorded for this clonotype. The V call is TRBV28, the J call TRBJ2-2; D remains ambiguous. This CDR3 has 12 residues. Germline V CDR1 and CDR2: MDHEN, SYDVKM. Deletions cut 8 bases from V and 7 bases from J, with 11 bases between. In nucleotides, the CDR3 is TGTGCCAGCTTAAGCTTGATCGGGGAGCTGTTTTTT. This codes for CASLSLIGELFF.

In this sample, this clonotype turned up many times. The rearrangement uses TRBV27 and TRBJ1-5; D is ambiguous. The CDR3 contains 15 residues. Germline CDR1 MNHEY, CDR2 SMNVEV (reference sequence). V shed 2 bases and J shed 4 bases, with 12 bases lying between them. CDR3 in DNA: TGTGCCAGCAGTTTACAAGGGTTCCAAAATCAGCCCCAGCATTTT. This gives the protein CASSLQGFQNQPQHF.

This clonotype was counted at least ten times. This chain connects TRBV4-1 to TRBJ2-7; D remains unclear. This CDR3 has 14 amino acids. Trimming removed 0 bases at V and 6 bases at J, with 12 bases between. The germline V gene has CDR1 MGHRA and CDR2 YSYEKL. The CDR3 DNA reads TGCGCCAGCAGCCAAGACGAAGAGGATCCCGAGCAGTACTTC. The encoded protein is CASSQDEEDPEQYF.

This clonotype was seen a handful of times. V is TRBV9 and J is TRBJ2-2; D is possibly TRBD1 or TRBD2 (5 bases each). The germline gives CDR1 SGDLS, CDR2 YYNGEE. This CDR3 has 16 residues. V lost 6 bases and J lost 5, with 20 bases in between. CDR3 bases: TGTGCCAGCACCGGAGCGGACATAACGGGGACCGGGGAGCTGTTTTTT. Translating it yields CASTGADITGTGELFF.

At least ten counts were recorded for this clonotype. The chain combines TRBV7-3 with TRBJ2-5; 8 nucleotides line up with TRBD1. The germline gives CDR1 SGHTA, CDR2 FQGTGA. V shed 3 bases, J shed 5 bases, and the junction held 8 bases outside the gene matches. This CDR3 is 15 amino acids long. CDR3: CASSLAQGARETQYF. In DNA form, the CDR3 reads TGTGCCAGCAGCTTGGCCCAGGGGGCGCGTGAGACCCAGTACTTC.

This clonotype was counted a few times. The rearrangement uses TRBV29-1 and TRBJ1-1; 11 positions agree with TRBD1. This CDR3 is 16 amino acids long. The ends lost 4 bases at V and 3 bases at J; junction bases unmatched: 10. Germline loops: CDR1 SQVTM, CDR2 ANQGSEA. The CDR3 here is CSVALGQGGYYTEAFF. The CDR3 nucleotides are TGCAGCGTTGCTTTGGGACAGGGGGGTTATTACACTGAAGCTTTCTTT.

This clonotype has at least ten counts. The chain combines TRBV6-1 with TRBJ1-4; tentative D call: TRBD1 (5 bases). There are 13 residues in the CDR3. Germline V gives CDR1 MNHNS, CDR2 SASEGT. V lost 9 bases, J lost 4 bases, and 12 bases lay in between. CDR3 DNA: TGTGCCAGTACGCGGGACCTTAATGAAAAACTGTTTTTT. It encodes CASTRDLNEKLFF.

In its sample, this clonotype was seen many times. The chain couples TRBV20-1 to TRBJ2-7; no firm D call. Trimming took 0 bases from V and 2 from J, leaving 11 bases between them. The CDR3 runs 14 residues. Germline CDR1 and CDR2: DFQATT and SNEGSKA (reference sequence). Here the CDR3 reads CSARDPRSTYEQYF. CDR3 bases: TGCAGTGCTAGAGATCCAAGATCTACCTACGAGCAGTACTTC.

The CDR3 loop is CASGTDKDIQYF. CDR3 DNA sequence: TGTGCCAGCGGGACGGATAAAGACATTCAGTACTTC. The chain links TRBV5-6 to TRBJ2-4, with D possibly called TRBD1 or TRBD2 (5 bases each). The germline V gene encodes CDR1 SGHDT and CDR2 YYEEEE. The CDR3 sequence is 12 residues long. The V and J ends lost 7 bases and 8 bases respectively, with 13 bases between them.

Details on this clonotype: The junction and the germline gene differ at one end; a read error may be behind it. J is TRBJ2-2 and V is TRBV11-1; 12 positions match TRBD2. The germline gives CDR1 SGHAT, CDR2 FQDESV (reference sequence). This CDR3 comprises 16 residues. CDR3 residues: CASSLAGGPHTGELFF. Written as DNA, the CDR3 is TGTGCCAGCAGCCTAGCGGGAGGGCCTCATACCGGGGAGCTGTTTTTT.

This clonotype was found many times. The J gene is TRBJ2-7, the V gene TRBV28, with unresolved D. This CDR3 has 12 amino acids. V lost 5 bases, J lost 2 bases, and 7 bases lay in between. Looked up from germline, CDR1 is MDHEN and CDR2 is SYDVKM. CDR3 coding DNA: TGTGCCAGCAGTGACGGGCCCTACGAGCAGTACTTC. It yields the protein CASSDGPYEQYF.

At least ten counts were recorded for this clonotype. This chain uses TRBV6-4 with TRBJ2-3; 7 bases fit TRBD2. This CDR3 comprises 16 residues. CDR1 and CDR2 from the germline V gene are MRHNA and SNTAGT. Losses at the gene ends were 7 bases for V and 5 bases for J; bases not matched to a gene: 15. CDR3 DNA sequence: TGTGCCAGCATCTACCTCCGCGGGAGCGACCAAGATACGCAGTATTTT. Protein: CASIYLRGSDQDTQYF.

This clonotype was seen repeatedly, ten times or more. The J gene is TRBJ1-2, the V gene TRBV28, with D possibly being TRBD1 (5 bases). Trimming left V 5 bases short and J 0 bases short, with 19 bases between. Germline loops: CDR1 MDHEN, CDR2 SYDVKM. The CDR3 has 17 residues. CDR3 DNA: TGTGCCAGCAGTCCCATACGGGGAGGGGAGGCTAACTATGGCTACACCTTC. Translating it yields CASSPIRGGEANYGYTF.

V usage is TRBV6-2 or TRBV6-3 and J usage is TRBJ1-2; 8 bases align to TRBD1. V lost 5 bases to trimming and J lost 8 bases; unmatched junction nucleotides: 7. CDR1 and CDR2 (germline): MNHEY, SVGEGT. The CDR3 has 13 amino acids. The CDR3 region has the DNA TGTGCCAGCAGTACCCCAGACAGGGGAGGCTACACCTTC. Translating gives CASSTPDRGGYTF.

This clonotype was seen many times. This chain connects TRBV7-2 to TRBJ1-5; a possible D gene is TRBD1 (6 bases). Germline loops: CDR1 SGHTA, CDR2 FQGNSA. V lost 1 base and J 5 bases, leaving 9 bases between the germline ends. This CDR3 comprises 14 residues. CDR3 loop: CASSLGGGDQPQHF. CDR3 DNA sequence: TGTGCCAGCAGCTTAGGCGGGGGCGATCAGCCCCAGCATTTT.